This entry is about one T cell receptor (beta chain). This clonotype was seen many times. Its antigen remains undetermined. It has no much larger one-base neighbor in the sample; base qualities were not kept. Libraries from unsorted PBMCs were made from 2 million PBMCs kept in RNAlater at -80 degrees C until RNA extraction. Multiple sclerosis patients were enrolled in a US clinical protocol evaluating disease progression by magnetic resonance imaging. PBMCs were separated from peripheral blood using Ficoll-Hypaque density gradient centrifugation and then cryopreserved in liquid nitrogen. The source of the sample is a study of neurological immune-mediated disorders (dated by TCRdb to the late 2010s). Study-level background: Among the roughly 35 multiple sclerosis patients, relapsing-remitting MS accounted for around 30 and secondary progressive MS accounted for 3. Of the approximately 68 subjects in the cohort, about 15 were HAM/TSP patients, roughly 34 were multiple sclerosis patients, and approximately 20 were healthy controls. Alongside PBMC samples, the set of around 99 TCR-beta libraries contained longitudinal samples, technical triplicates, and paired CD4+ and CD8+ T-cell subsets that had been sorted. The study compared peripheral blood TCR-beta repertoires of HTLV-I-associated myelopathy (HAM/TSP) patients, multiple sclerosis patients and healthy controls using UMI-based sequencing.

General study outcomes and caveats: In phylogenetic analysis, the repertoires of 18 of 34 MS patients grouped into a cluster of related CDR3 sequences, which suggests a possible signature at the repertoire level. No identical CDR3 amino acid sequences were found to be shared among expanded clones across subjects, suggesting that TCR-beta repertoires were private in all groups. No association of the MS cluster with clinical or MRI features was observed, and the need for larger cohorts was stated by the authors. TCR clonal expansion was greatest in HAM/TSP patients and smallest in MS patients, who ranked below even healthy controls.

The germline V gene sets CDR1 to MNHEY and CDR2 to SVGEGT. Including cysteine and phenylalanine, the CDR3 has 19 amino acids. Kept here is only the CDR3 DNA, which spans 57 bases and is read in frame from base 1. V is trimmed back by 2 bases and J by 3 bases, and the junction contains 13 bases that no gene match accounts for. cDNA synthesis used template-switch 5'RACE with a primer carrying a 10-nucleotide random unique molecular identifier tagging each TCR transcript. Every sequencing run yielded over 170 million TCR-beta sequences covering 15-18 subjects. The RNeasy kit was used for extraction of total RNA. TCR-beta VDJ regions were amplified with primers for the TCR constant region and the 5'RACE anchor, using the KAPA Real-time Library Amplification kit. Sample indexes and Illumina adaptors were added in a first PCR, after which library yield was increased in a second PCR. The roughly 650 bp TCR product was size-selected on a 2% E-gel SizeSelection system after Ampure bead purification. Before pooling, library quality was assessed on a Bioanalyzer, concentration was determined with Qubit, and library quantification was performed with the Kapa Library Quantification kit. An Illumina HiSeq 2500 sequenced the libraries paired-end 2 x 150 bp. To increase sequence diversity, roughly 23-30% phiX was spiked into each library pool. In the source study's methods: Quality-filtered reads were processed with the UMI-based MiGEC pipeline, which removed over 85% of raw TCR sequences during error correction. VDJ genes were aligned to IMGT germline references, and each clonotype was defined by a unique CDR3 amino acid sequence together with V-J genes. Clonal expansion, Shannon diversity and CDR3 relatedness were evaluated with VDJtools (CalcPairwiseDistances, ClusterSamples), while phylogenetic trees were built in CLCbio workbench. A clone was classed as expanded if it had 8 or more unique UMIs, a cutoff based on coefficient-of-variation modelling across technical triplicates. In-frame beta chains were kept once TCRdb had trimmed the public reads at Q25 with fastp and called clones with MiXCR. Merged by CDR3 protein, the rows form single entries marked with the most common genes and DNA. TCRdb's processing, not the study's, gives the V and J calls here. This sample holds around 94,000 distinct CDR3 sequences; around 3.4% were observed only once. Around 5.5% of the sample comes from the top ten.

The chain links TRBV6-2 or TRBV6-3 with TRBJ2-4, with 10 middle bases fitting TRBD2. Sequencing was performed on PBMCs. The clonotype comes from a woman between 18 and 29 years old with multiple sclerosis. The nucleotides are TGTGCCAGCAGTTACCCCCCCCAGCGGGGGGGCTTTGTCAAAAACATTCAGTACTTC. Protein translation: CASSYPPQRGGFVKNIQYF.